This T cell receptor beta chain stems from a study of long-term antiretroviral therapy in people with HIV. Study results and caveats: Repertoires with HIV possessed tighter CDR3 length spans than those of controls. No data on ART adherence, viral resistance or therapy changes. Blood specimens, gathered between about 2004 and 2018, were possibly obtained under older ART regimens.

With V trimmed by 2 bases and J by 5 bases, 4 bases remained unmatched. CDR1 and CDR2 (germline): MNHNY, SVGAGI (reference sequence). The CDR3 is made up of 14 amino acids. In each sample, about 0.9-10 million cryopreserved PBMC were present before DNA extraction. A note on this clone: Its specificity is not known.

At survey level, the immunoSEQ assay was run in its v3.0 version. The data were produced by immunoSEQ multiplex PCR, yet TCRdb's version contains in-frame clones alone and is incomplete. This repertoire shows around 40,000 clones, approximately 94% found once; its top ten account for 3.6%. This TCR came from a woman between 45 and 65 years old with HIV. The sequencing here drew on unsorted PBMCs, taken 4.1 years after starting antiretroviral therapy. The V call is TRBV6-6, the J call TRBJ2-5; 8 nucleotides agree with TRBD2. CDR3 amino acids: CASSYRTSRETQYF. DNA for the CDR3: TGTGCCAGCAGTTACCGGACTAGCCGGGAGACCCAGTACTTC.